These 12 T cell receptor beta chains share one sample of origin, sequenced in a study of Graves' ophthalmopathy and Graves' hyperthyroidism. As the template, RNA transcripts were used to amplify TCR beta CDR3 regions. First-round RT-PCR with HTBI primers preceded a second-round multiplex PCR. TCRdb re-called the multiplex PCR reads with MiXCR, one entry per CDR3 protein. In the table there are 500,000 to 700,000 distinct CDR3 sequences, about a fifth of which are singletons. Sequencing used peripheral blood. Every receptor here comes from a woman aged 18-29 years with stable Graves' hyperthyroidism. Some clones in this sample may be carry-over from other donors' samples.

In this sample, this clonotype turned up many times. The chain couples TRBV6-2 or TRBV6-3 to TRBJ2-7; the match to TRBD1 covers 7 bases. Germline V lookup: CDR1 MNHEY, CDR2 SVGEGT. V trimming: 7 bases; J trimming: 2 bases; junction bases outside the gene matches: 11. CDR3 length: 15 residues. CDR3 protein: CASTQRWTGAYEQYF. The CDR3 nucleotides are TGTGCCAGCACCCAGCGTTGGACAGGAGCCTACGAGCAGTACTTC.

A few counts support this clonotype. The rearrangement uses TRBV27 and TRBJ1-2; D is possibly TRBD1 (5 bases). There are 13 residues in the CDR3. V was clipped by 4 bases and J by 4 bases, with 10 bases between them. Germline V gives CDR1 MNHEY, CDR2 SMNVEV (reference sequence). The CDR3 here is CASSSRASYGYTF. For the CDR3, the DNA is TGTGCCAGCAGTTCCAGGGCGAGCTATGGCTACACCTTC.

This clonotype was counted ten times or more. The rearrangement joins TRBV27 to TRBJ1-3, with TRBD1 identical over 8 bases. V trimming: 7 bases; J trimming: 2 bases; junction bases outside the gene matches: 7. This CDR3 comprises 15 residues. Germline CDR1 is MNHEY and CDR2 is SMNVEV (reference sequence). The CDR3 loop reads CASKEMTGAGNTIYF. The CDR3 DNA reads TGTGCCAGCAAGGAGATGACAGGGGCTGGAAACACCATATATTTT.

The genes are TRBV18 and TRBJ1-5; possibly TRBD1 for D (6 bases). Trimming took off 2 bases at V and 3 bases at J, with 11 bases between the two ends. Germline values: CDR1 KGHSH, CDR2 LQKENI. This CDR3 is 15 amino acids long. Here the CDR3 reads CASSPATGLNQPQHF. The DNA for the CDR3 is TGTGCCAGCTCACCAGCGACAGGTCTCAATCAGCCCCAGCATTTT. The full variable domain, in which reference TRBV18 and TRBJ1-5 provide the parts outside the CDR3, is NAGVMQNPRHLVRRRGQEARLRCSPMKGHSHVYWYRQLPEEGLKFMVYLQKENIIDESGMPKERFSAEFPKEGPSILRIQQVVRGDSAAYFCASSPATGLNQPQHFGDGTRLSIL.

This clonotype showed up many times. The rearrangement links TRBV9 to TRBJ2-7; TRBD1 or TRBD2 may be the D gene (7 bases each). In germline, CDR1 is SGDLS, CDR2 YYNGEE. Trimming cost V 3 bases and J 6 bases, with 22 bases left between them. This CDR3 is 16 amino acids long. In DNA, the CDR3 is TGTGCCAGCAGCGAAACTAGGGGAGGGGGCCTTACCGAGCAGTACTTC. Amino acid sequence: CASSETRGGGLTEQYF.

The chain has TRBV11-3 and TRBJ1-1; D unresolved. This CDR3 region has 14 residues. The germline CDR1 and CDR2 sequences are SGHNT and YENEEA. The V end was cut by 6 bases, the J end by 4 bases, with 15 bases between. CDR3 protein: CASSSGLEGTEAFF. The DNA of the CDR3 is TGTGCCAGCAGTTCCGGCTTGGAGGGCACTGAAGCTTTCTTT.

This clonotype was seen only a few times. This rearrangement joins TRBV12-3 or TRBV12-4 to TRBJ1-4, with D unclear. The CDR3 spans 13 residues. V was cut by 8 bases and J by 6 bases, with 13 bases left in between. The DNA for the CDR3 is TGTGCCAGCGGCGGCACCTCCGATGAAAAACTGTTTTTT. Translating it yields CASGGTSDEKLFF.

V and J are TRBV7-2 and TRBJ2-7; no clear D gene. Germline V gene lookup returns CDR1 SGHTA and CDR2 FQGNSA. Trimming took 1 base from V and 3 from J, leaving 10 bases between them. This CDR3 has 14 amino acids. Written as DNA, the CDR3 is TGTGCCAGCAGCTTAGGTCGTTTAGGCTACGAGCAGTACTTC. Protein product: CASSLGRLGYEQYF.

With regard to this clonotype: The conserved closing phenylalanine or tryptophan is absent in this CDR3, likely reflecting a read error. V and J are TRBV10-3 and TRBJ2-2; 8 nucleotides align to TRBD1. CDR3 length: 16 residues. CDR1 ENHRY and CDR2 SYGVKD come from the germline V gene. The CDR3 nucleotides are TGTGCCACCAGTGATCCCGACAGGGGAGGAACCGGGGAGCTGTTTGTT. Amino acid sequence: CATSDPDRGGTGELFV.

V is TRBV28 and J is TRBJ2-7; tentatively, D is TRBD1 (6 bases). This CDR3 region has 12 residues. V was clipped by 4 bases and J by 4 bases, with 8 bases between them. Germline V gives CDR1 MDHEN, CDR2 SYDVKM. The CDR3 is CASSYGQYEQYF. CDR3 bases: TGTGCCAGCAGTTATGGACAGTACGAGCAGTACTTC.

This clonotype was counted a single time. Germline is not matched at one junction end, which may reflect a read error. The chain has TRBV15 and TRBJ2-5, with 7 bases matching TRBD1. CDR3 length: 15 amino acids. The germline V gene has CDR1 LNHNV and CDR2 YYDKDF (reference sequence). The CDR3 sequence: CVTSRDREAQETQYF. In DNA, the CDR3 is TGTGTCACCAGCAGAGACAGGGAAGCCCAAGAGACCCAGTACTTC. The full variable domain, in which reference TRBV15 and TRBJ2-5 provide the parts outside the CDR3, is DAMVIQNPRYQVTQFGKPVTLSCSQTLNHNVMYWYQQKSSQAPKLLFHYYDKDFNNEADTPDNFQSRRPNTSFCFLDIRSPGLGDTAMYLCVTSRDREAQETQYFGPGTRLLVL.

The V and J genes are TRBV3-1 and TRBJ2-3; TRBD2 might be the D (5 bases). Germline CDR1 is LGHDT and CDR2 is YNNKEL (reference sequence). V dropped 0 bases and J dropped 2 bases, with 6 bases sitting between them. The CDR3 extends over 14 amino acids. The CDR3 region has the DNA TGTGCCAGCAGCCAAGAGACTACCACAGATACGCAGTATTTT. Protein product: CASSQETTTDTQYF.